This entry lists 22 T cell receptor beta chains sequenced from one sample in a study of T cells in Graves' hyperthyroidism and ophthalmopathy. Amplified TCR beta CDR3 regions came from RNA transcripts. The TCR CDR3 was amplified in a first-round RT-PCR using the HTBI primer set. A single record per CDR3 protein comes from TCRdb applying MiXCR to the multiplex PCR reads. The profile covers some 370,000 distinct CDR3 sequences, with over 11% appearing a single time and 25% to 30% taken by the ten largest. Sequencing was done on a sample of blood. Every receptor here comes from a man aged 45-60 years with Graves' ophthalmopathy.

This clonotype appeared a few times. The chain joins TRBV24-1 to TRBJ2-7, with 9 bases lining up with TRBD2. The length of the CDR3 is 13 residues. Looked up from germline, CDR1 is KGHDR and CDR2 is SFDVKD. Trimming took 3 bases from V and 4 from J; bases not matched to a gene: 0. CDR3 loop: CATSDTSGYEQYF. The CDR3 bases are TGTGCCACCAGTGATACTAGCGGGTACGAGCAGTACTTC.

This clonotype was counted many times. This chain uses TRBV2 with TRBJ2-3; D remains ambiguous. The V end lost 4 bases, the J end lost 2 bases, and 10 bases lay between the germline ends. Looked up from germline, CDR1 is SNHLY and CDR2 is FYNNEI. This CDR3 spans 14 amino acids. CDR3 region: CASSVRPNTDTQYF. The CDR3 DNA reads TGTGCCAGCAGTGTTAGGCCAAACACAGATACGCAGTATTTT.

This clonotype was counted at least ten times. This chain joins TRBV6-1 and TRBJ2-1, with 7 bases matching TRBD2. J gave up 9 bases and V 10 bases, and 12 bases lay outside the gene matches. Germline CDR1 is MNHNS and CDR2 is SASEGT. The CDR3 length is 13 residues. The CDR3 DNA follows: TGTGCCACCGGACTAGAAGGGTTCGGTGAGCAGTTCTTC. Its translation is CATGLEGFGEQFF.

V is TRBV10-3 and J is TRBJ2-3, with 14 bases matching TRBD2. V dropped 5 bases and J dropped 1; count of bases not matched to a gene: 8. Germline V lookup: CDR1 ENHRY, CDR2 SYGVKD. The CDR3 length is 18 residues. The CDR3, as DNA: TGTGCCATCAGTTCAGGACTAGCGGGAGGCGTGGGCACAGATACGCAGTATTTT. This sequence encodes CAISSGLAGGVGTDTQYF.

This clonotype was seen more than once but under ten times. The chain is built from TRBV4-1 and TRBJ2-7; a possible D gene is TRBD1 (5 bases). The V end lost 1 base, the J end lost 3 bases, and 10 bases lay between the germline ends. This CDR3 is built from 14 residues. The germline CDR1 and CDR2 sequences are MGHRA and YSYEKL. This CDR3 reads CASSQGRVGYEQYF. CDR3 nucleotide sequence: TGCGCCAGCAGCCAAGGCAGGGTGGGCTACGAGCAGTACTTC.

The V and J genes are TRBV19 and TRBJ2-5, with D possibly being TRBD1 or TRBD2 (5 bases each). Germline values: CDR1 LNHDA, CDR2 SQIVND (reference sequence). The CDR3 sequence is 14 residues long. V gave up 10 bases and J gave up 1 base, with 16 bases separating them. As DNA, the CDR3 is TGTGCCACCTCCCAGGGAGTCGGCCAAGAGACCCAGTACTTC. Its protein product is CATSQGVGQETQYF.

There are many counts of this clonotype. The chain is built from TRBV11-2 and TRBJ2-7; tentative D call: TRBD2 (7 bases). V lost 5 bases and J 7 bases, leaving 12 bases between the germline ends. Germline V CDR1 and CDR2: SGHAT, FQNNGV. The CDR3 has 12 residues. The CDR3 DNA follows: TGTGCCAGCAGCCGGACAGCGGGAGAGCAGTACTTC. This sequence encodes CASSRTAGEQYF. The variable domain in full, completed from reference TRBV11-2 and TRBJ2-7, reads EAGVAQSPRYKIIEKRQSVAFWCNPISGHATLYWYQQILGQGPKLLIQFQNNGVVDDSQLPKDRFSAERLKGVDSTLKIQPAKLEDSAVYLCASSRTAGEQYFGPGTRLTVT.

This clonotype was counted ten times or more. The V and J genes are TRBV11-2 and TRBJ1-3; 8 bases are shared with TRBD1. The J segment lost 4 bases and the V segment lost 5 bases, leaving 7 bases of the junction unmatched. The CDR3 spans 15 residues. The germline V gene has CDR1 SGHAT and CDR2 FQNNGV. The CDR3 DNA reads TGTGCCAGCAGCGTAGCCAGGGGGCAAGGAAACACCATATATTTT. Translating it yields CASSVARGQGNTIYF.

This clonotype was seen repeatedly, ten times or more. The rearrangement joins TRBV5-1 to TRBJ1-4, with 8 positions matching TRBD1. The J segment lost 7 bases and the V segment lost 4 bases, leaving 6 bases of the junction unmatched. The CDR3 length is 14 residues. Germline CDR1 SGHRS, CDR2 YFSETQ. The CDR3 is CASSQWDRSEKLFF. The CDR3 DNA is TGCGCCAGCAGCCAATGGGACAGGAGTGAAAAACTGTTTTTT.

The chain employs TRBV7-9 and TRBJ2-7; the D call may be TRBD1 or TRBD2 (5 bases each). The CDR3 has 13 amino acids. Per germline, CDR1 SEHNR and CDR2 FQNEAQ (reference sequence). Trimming shortened V by 3 bases and J by 7 bases, and 13 bases separated the two germline ends. This CDR3 is CASSFGAGTEQYF. In DNA form, the CDR3 reads TGTGCCAGCAGCTTCGGGGCAGGTACAGAGCAGTACTTC.

This clonotype was detected a few times. The chain joins TRBV27 to TRBJ2-2, with D possibly being TRBD2 (7 bases). V lost 10 bases and J 2 bases, leaving 14 bases between the germline ends. Germline CDR1 reads MNHEY; CDR2 reads SMNVEV (reference sequence). The CDR3 extends over 14 amino acids. The CDR3 loop reads CATSGGLNTGELFF. CDR3 in DNA: TGTGCCACCTCCGGGGGGCTTAACACCGGGGAGCTGTTTTTT.

A few counts support this clonotype. This may be a read error: a much more frequent sequence differs by one nucleotide. This chain connects TRBV11-3 to TRBJ2-1; 8 bases fit TRBD2. Per germline, CDR1 SGHNT and CDR2 YENEEA. The CDR3 totals 16 residues. V was clipped by 2 bases and J by 7 bases; unmatched bases: 10. The CDR3 loop is CASSLRSGGKGNEQFF. The CDR3 nucleotides read TGTGCCAGCAGCTTACGAAGCGGGGGTAAAGGGAATGAGCAGTTCTTC. Supplemented by reference TRBV11-3 and TRBJ2-1, the full variable domain reads EAGVVQSPRYKIIEKKQPVAFWCNPISGHNTLYWYLQNLGQGPELLIRYENEEAVDDSQLPKDRFSAERLKGVDSTLKIQPAELGDSAVYLCASSLRSGGKGNEQFFGPGTRLTVL.

Many counts were recorded for this clonotype. The rearrangement joins TRBV20-1 to TRBJ1-1; no firm D call. Looked up from germline, CDR1 is DFQATT and CDR2 is SNEGSKA (reference sequence). The CDR3 spans 13 residues. Trimming stripped 5 bases from V and 7 bases from J, with 17 bases between. For the CDR3, the DNA is TGCAGTGCTCTGGTCCGGGCTAAGGATGAAGCTTTCTTT. The encoded protein is CSALVRAKDEAFF.

Notes on this clonotype: A single base separates this from a much larger clone, so it may be a read error. This sequence joins TRBV24-1 and TRBJ2-1, with TRBD2 matching over 7 bases. Unmatched junction bases numbered 6, after V lost 3 bases and J lost 5 bases. The CDR3 sequence is 15 residues long. Germline V CDR1 and CDR2: KGHDR, SFDVKD. The CDR3 region is CATSDLGGEDNEQFF. The CDR3 nucleotides are TGTGCCACCAGTGATCTGGGGGGGGAGGACAATGAGCAGTTCTTC.

In this sample, this clonotype turned up many times. This CDR3 is CASSLDLAVANYGYTF. The CDR3 nucleotides are TGTGCCAGCAGCTTAGATTTGGCCGTTGCTAACTATGGCTACACCTTC. The chain recombines TRBV11-2 with TRBJ1-2; D uncertain. Trimming pared 0 bases from V and 0 bases from J, leaving 11 bases between. This CDR3 contains 16 residues. Germline CDR1 reads SGHAT; CDR2 reads FQNNGV.

The chain links TRBV7-6 to TRBJ2-1; D is unresolved. Trimming left V 4 bases short and J 6 bases short, with 7 bases between. The CDR3 is 12 residues long. CDR1 and CDR2 (germline): SGHVS, FNYEAQ. The CDR3 loop is CASSSRLNEQFF. In nucleotides, the CDR3 is TGTGCCAGCAGCTCCCGACTCAATGAGCAGTTCTTC.

At least ten counts were recorded for this clonotype. V gene TRBV11-2 combines with J gene TRBJ2-4; D is uncertain. The germline gives CDR1 SGHAT, CDR2 FQNNGV. This CDR3 comprises 14 residues. Trimming took 4 bases from V and 0 from J, leaving 7 bases between them. The CDR3 nucleotides read TGTGCCAGCAGCTCCAATAAAGCCAAAAACATTCAGTACTTC. Encoded protein: CASSSNKAKNIQYF. Full variable domain (remainder filled in from reference TRBV11-2 and TRBJ2-4): EAGVAQSPRYKIIEKRQSVAFWCNPISGHATLYWYQQILGQGPKLLIQFQNNGVVDDSQLPKDRFSAERLKGVDSTLKIQPAKLEDSAVYLCASSSNKAKNIQYFGAGTRLSVL.

This clonotype was recorded many times. This chain joins TRBV7-9 and TRBJ1-5; 10 bases match TRBD1. Germline V gene sequence: CDR1 SEHNR, CDR2 FQNEAQ (reference sequence). The CDR3 is 17 amino acids. Germline trimming cut 4 bases from V and 1 base from J; bases unmatched to any gene: 7. Here the CDR3 DNA reads TGTGCCAGCAGCTCACTTGGACAGGGGGGAAGCAATCAGCCCCAGCATTTT. This codes for CASSSLGQGGSNQPQHF.

This clonotype has only a few counts. The chain recombines TRBV27 with TRBJ1-1; tentatively, D is TRBD1 (6 bases). V was clipped by 2 bases and J by 5 bases, with 15 bases between them. The CDR3 sequence is 15 residues long. Germline V gene sequence: CDR1 MNHEY, CDR2 SMNVEV (reference sequence). CDR3 nucleotide sequence: TGTGCCAGCAGTTTACAACCCCCACAGGGAACTGAAGCTTTCTTT. It yields the protein CASSLQPPQGTEAFF.

This clonotype was observed many times. The rearrangement links TRBV7-9 to TRBJ2-5, with TRBD2 matching over 14 bases. The CDR3 is 18 amino acids. The junction had 13 bases not matched to a gene; V was cut back by 5 bases and J by 5 bases. Germline V gives CDR1 SEHNR, CDR2 FQNEAQ (reference sequence). The CDR3 bases are TGTGCCAGCAGCCGGAGGACTAGCGGGAGGTACCTGAAGGAGACCCAGTACTTC. Its translation is CASSRRTSGRYLKETQYF.

This clonotype was seen only once. A much larger clone is a single base away; this may be a read error. The V gene is TRBV7-9, the J gene TRBJ2-3, with TRBD2 as a possible D gene (6 bases). CDR1 and CDR2 from the germline V gene are SEHNR and FQNEAQ (reference sequence). This CDR3 has 17 residues. The CDR3 nucleotides read TGTGCCAGCAGTTTATCGGGGGAGCGGAGACCCACAGATACGCAGTGTTTT. Translated, it gives CASSLSGERRPTDTQCF.

This clonotype was observed many times. The CDR3 coding sequence is TGTGCCAGCAGCCCCCGGGCGAGCTACGAGCAGTACTTC. Its protein product is CASSPRASYEQYF. The chain has TRBV11-2 and TRBJ2-7; D ambiguous. This CDR3 is 13 amino acids long. The germline V and J ends were trimmed by 5 bases and 3 bases, with 11 bases remaining between them. Germline CDR1 is SGHAT and CDR2 is FQNNGV. Complete variable domain (other parts from reference TRBV11-2 and TRBJ2-7): EAGVAQSPRYKIIEKRQSVAFWCNPISGHATLYWYQQILGQGPKLLIQFQNNGVVDDSQLPKDRFSAERLKGVDSTLKIQPAKLEDSAVYLCASSPRASYEQYFGPGTRLTVT.